This T cell receptor (beta chain) was captured in a study of T cells expressing NK-cell markers. In the study overall: Of eight sequenced donors, seven were HCMV-seropositive and one HCMV-seronegative.

Regarding this clonotype: Its specificity is unknown.

General study points: As a fraction of CD8+ T cells, dominant NKG2C+ clonotypes reached about 1.0-8% in six donors. Expanded NKG2C+ T cell clones were not confirmed as HCMV-specific. Topping the CD3+CD56-NKG2C+ fraction as well were these clonotypes, in a few donors.

TCRdb reanalyzed the 5' RACE reads and collapses them to one entry per CDR3 protein, without DNA. The sample has 350,000 to 450,000 distinct CDR3 sequences. The CDR3 loop spans 12 amino acids. Germline assignment: CDR1 SEHNR and CDR2 FQNEAQ (reference sequence). The genes are TRBV7-9 and TRBJ1-3; there is no DNA to check the TCRdb D call of TRBD1. The sequence was obtained from a man aged 18-69 years in good health. The specimen sequenced was blood T cells: a sorted CD56 or NKG2C T cell subset, CD4+ or CD8+ T cells, or bulk PBMC T cells (not recorded which). The CDR3 loop reads CATGQGANTIYF.